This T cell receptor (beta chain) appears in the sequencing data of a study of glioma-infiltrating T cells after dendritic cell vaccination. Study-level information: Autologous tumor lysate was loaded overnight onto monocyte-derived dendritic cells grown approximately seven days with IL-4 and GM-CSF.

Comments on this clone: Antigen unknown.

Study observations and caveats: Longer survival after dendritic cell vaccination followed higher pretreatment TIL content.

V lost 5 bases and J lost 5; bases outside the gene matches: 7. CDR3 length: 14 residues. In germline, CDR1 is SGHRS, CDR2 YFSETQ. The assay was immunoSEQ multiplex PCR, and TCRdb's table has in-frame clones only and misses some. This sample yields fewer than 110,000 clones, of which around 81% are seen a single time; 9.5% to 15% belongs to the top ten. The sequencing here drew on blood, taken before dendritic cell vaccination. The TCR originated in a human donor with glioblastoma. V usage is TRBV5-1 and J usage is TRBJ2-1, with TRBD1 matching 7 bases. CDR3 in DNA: TGCGCCAGCAGGGCCGGGACAGATCACAATGAGCAGTTCTTC. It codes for CASRAGTDHNEQFF.